The T cell receptor (beta chain) under discussion was sequenced for a study of blood T cell repertoires in COVID-19. Clones were read by immunoSEQ multiplex PCR, and TCRdb kept only the in-frame ones, dropping some. Of about 140,000 clones detected, roughly 85% appear once; the ten largest clones hold approximately 3.6%. Germline V gene lookup returns CDR1 GTSNPN and CDR2 SVGIG (reference sequence). The germline V and J ends were trimmed by 5 bases and 1 base, with 8 bases remaining between them. The CDR3 extends over 12 amino acids. The sequencing sample was made of peripheral blood. The chain has TRBV30 and TRBJ1-1; weak D call: TRBD1 (5 bases). This clonotype was obtained from a man aged 55 to 70 with acute or convalescent COVID-19. The CDR3 bases are TGTGCCTGGGGACACTCGAACACTGAAGCTTTCTTT. This sequence encodes CAWGHSNTEAFF.